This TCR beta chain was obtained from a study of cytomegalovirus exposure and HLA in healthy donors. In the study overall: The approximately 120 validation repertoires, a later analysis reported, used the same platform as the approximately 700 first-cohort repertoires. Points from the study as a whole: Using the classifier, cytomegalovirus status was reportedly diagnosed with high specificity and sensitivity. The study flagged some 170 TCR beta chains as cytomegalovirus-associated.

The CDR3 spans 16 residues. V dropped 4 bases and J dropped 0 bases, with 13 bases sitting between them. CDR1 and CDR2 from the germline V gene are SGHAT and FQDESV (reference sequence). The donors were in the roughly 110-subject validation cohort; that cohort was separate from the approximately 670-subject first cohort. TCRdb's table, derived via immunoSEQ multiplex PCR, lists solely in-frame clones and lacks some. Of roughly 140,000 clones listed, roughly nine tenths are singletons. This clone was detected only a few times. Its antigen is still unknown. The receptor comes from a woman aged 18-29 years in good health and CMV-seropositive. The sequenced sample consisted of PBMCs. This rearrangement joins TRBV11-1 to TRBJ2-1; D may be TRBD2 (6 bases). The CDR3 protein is CASSSMDGSSYNEQFF. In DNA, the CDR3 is TGTGCCAGCAGCTCTATGGACGGGAGCTCCTACAATGAGCAGTTCTTC.